The clone carrying this T cell receptor (beta chain) was found many times. The length of the CDR3 is 12 residues. Between the trimmed V and J ends, which lost 3 bases and 6 bases, there was a span of 8 bases. This sample stems from a study of T-cell reconstitution after alpha-beta-depleted transplantation in children. Unique molecular identifiers were incorporated during preparation of the TCRbeta library. TCRdb reprocessed the PCR reads via MiXCR and lists one record per CDR3 protein. The sample holds about 240,000 distinct CDR3 sequences, around 12% seen once. The receptor's source is a human donor who donated a stem cell graft to a child with acute lymphoblastic leukemia. The sequencing here drew on PBMCs from the stem cell graft donor, taken from the stem cell graft. This sequence joins TRBV12-3 or TRBV12-4 and TRBJ1-1; unclear D gene. The CDR3 here is CASSFRRSEAFF. In DNA form, the CDR3 reads TGTGCCAGCAGTTTTCGTAGGTCTGAAGCTTTCTTT.